This is a list of T cell receptor beta chains from one sample in a study of T cells in Graves' hyperthyroidism and ophthalmopathy. TCRdb reprocessed the multiplex PCR reads with MiXCR, giving one entry per CDR3 protein. The sample has about 700,000 distinct CDR3 sequences, about 14% seen once; the top ten hold 10%. Sequencing was performed on blood. These receptors all come from a woman aged 18-29 years with Graves' hyperthyroidism. Each CDR3 is given with its conserved first and last residue. A D gene is named only where the DNA matches it firmly. Clone size is stated in some rows and not others, as once, few, many or a class when expanded.

TRBV5-1	TRBJ2-2	-	-	CASKTSQGPTGELFF	TGCGCCAGCAAAACATCACAGGGTCCCACCGGGGAGCTGTTTTTT
TRBV7-9	TRBJ2-3	-	TRBD2	CASSLDLASGRTDTQYF	TGTGCCAGCAGCTTAGACCTGGCTAGCGGACGCACAGATACGCAGTATTTT
TRBV10-3	TRBJ2-1	many	-	CAISGGNRAHEQFF	TGTGCCATCAGTGGGGGGAACAGGGCCCATGAGCAGTTCTTC
TRBV9	TRBJ1-1	many	-	CASSVVEGTEAFF	TGTGCCAGCAGCGTTGTCGAGGGTACTGAAGCTTTCTTT
TRBV13	TRBJ2-7	many	TRBD2	CASSSGTSGRRYEQYF	TGTGCCAGCAGCTCCGGGACTAGCGGGAGGAGGTACGAGCAGTACTTC
TRBV6-2/TRBV6-3	TRBJ1-2	-	-	CASSRAFGYGYTF	TGTGCCAGCAGTCGGGCATTCGGGTATGGCTACACCTTC
TRBV7-9	TRBJ1-5	-	TRBD1	CASSAQGAFQHF	TGTGCCAGCAGCGCACAGGGGGCGTTCCAGCATTTT
TRBV7-9	TRBJ2-7	many	TRBD2	CASSLADHSGSSYEQYF	TGTGCCAGCAGCTTAGCAGACCATAGCGGGAGCTCCTACGAGCAGTACTTC
TRBV30	TRBJ1-5	few	-	CAWSVMGQSNQPQHF	TGTGCCTGGAGTGTAATGGGGCAGAGCAATCAGCCCCAGCATTTT
TRBV27	TRBJ2-2	-	-	CASSWQVTGELFF	TGTGCCAGCAGTTGGCAGGTTACCGGGGAGCTGTTTTTT
TRBV4-1	TRBJ1-3	-	-	CASSRPGADSGNTIYF	TGCGCCAGCAGCCGCCCGGGAGCGGACTCTGGAAACACCATATATTTT
TRBV15	TRBJ1-5	-	-	CATSRSRGYQPQHF	TGTGCCACCAGCAGGAGTCGGGGGTATCAGCCCCAGCATTTT
TRBV20-1	TRBJ2-1	few	TRBD2	CSAKTSGFYNEQFF	TGCAGTGCTAAGACTAGCGGATTCTACAATGAGCAGTTCTTC
TRBV30	TRBJ2-5	many	-	CAWSVETQYF	TGTGCCTGGAGTGTGGAGACCCAGTACTTC
TRBV7-9	TRBJ2-3	many	-	CASSLVDSTDTQYF	TGTGCCAGCAGCTTAGTGGACAGTACAGATACGCAGTATTTT
TRBV4-3	TRBJ2-2	few	-	CASSQDGSNTGELFF	TGCGCCAGCAGCCAAGATGGCAGCAACACCGGGGAGCTGTTTTTT
TRBV5-4	TRBJ2-7	many	TRBD1	CASSLIGGTGMEQYF	TGTGCCAGCAGCTTGATCGGTGGGACAGGGATGGAGCAGTACTTC
TRBV2	TRBJ1-5	many	TRBD1	CASSGDRGNYQPQHF	TGTGCCAGCAGTGGGGACAGGGGGAACTATCAGCCCCAGCATTTT
TRBV19	TRBJ1-5	few	-	CASRLLKGYQPQHF	TGTGCCAGCCGACTGCTAAAAGGGTATCAGCCCCAGCATTTT
TRBV28	TRBJ2-7	many	-	CASSTRQQPPYEQYF	TGTGCCAGCAGTACCCGACAGCAACCTCCCTACGAGCAGTACTTC
TRBV6-2/TRBV6-3	TRBJ1-1	many	-	CASRRDGGNTEAFF	TGTGCCAGCAGGAGGGACGGTGGAAACACTGAAGCTTTCTTT
TRBV18	TRBJ2-3	-	TRBD1	CASSSPGQTGDTQYF	TGTGCCAGCTCGTCGCCGGGACAGACGGGAGATACGCAGTATTTT
TRBV10-3	TRBJ1-1	many	-	CAISAELRNTEAFF	TGTGCCATCAGTGCCGAATTAAGGAACACTGAAGCTTTCTTT
TRBV7-3	TRBJ2-1	-	TRBD2	CASSSSGGGRINEQFF	TGTGCCAGCAGCTCCTCGGGCGGCGGGAGGATAAATGAGCAGTTCTTC
TRBV7-2	TRBJ2-1	many	-	CASSLALVVNEQFF	TGTGCCAGCAGCTTAGCACTAGTTGTCAATGAGCAGTTCTTC
TRBV20-1	TRBJ1-5	few	-	CSALQAGLSQPQHF	TGCAGTGCCCTACAGGCAGGGCTGAGTCAGCCCCAGCATTTT
TRBV4-1	TRBJ1-1	many	-	CASSQTFLMNTEAFF	TGCGCCAGCAGCCAAACTTTTCTGATGAACACTGAAGCTTTCTTT
TRBV7-2	TRBJ1-1	-	-	CASSTRRGTEAFF	TGTGCCAGCAGCACCCGCAGGGGCACTGAAGCTTTCTTT
TRBV20-1	TRBJ2-4	-	-	CSASSGERDIQYF	TGCAGTGCTAGTTCTGGGGAACGGGACATTCAGTACTTC
TRBV27	TRBJ2-1	many	-	CASSSLHGNEQFF	TGTGCCAGCAGTTCCCTACATGGCAATGAGCAGTTCTTC
TRBV6-2/TRBV6-3	TRBJ2-1	-	TRBD1	CASSYSGQGDNEQFF	TGTGCCAGCAGTTACTCGGGACAGGGAGACAATGAGCAGTTCTTC
TRBV2	TRBJ2-1	many	TRBD2	CASMASGSSYNEQFF	TGTGCCAGCATGGCTAGCGGTAGCTCCTACAATGAGCAGTTCTTC
TRBV2	TRBJ1-1	many	-	CASSELRGTTEAFF	TGTGCCAGCAGTGAACTCAGGGGTACCACTGAAGCTTTCTTT
TRBV30	TRBJ2-6	many	TRBD1	CASGQANTGANVLTF	TGTGCCTCGGGACAGGCGAACACTGGGGCCAACGTCCTGACTTTC
TRBV29-1	TRBJ2-3	few	-	CSVEDALQPFPGDTQYF	TGCAGCGTTGAAGACGCCCTCCAGCCATTTCCGGGAGATACGCAGTATTTT
TRBV27	TRBJ2-1	many	-	CASSLNYHGYNEQFF	TGTGCCAGCAGTTTAAACTATCATGGGTACAATGAGCAGTTCTTC
TRBV4-1	TRBJ1-1	-	-	CASSPIGSGGPTEAFF	TGCGCCAGCAGCCCTATTGGGTCCGGGGGCCCCACTGAAGCTTTCTTT
TRBV4-1	TRBJ1-4	-	-	CASSHRQATNEKLFF	TGCGCCAGCAGCCACCGACAGGCAACTAATGAAAAACTGTTTTTT
TRBV10-3	TRBJ2-1	-	-	CAILRSNEQFF	TGTGCCATCTTGCGGAGCAATGAGCAGTTCTTC